A single sample is the source of the 11 T cell receptor beta chains below, sequenced in a study of T cell responses to AZD1222 COVID-19 vaccine. Sequencing was performed with immunoSEQ multiplex PCR; in TCRdb, only in-frame clones are kept and a portion is missing. The table lists just over 90,000 clones, 75% to 90% of them singletons, with more than 2% in the top ten. The sample in question was peripheral blood, obtained 28 days after the second AZD1222 dose. These TCRs come from an adult who received the AZD1222 COVID-19 vaccine.

The chain combines TRBV5-4 with TRBJ2-7; D might be TRBD2 (6 bases). With 0 bases removed from V and 4 bases from J, the gap between germline ends came to 11 bases. CDR3 size: 14 residues. Per the germline V gene, CDR1 is SGHNT and CDR2 is YYREEE (reference sequence). The CDR3 nucleotides read TGTGCCAGCAGCTTGGGGGGGGTCACTTACGAGCAGTACTTC. This gives the protein CASSLGGVTYEQYF.

This chain joins TRBV18 and TRBJ2-7, with D hard to call. V dropped 5 bases and J dropped 7 bases, with 9 bases sitting between them. The CDR3 extends over 11 amino acids. Germline CDR1 and CDR2: KGHSH and LQKENI. CDR3 sequence reads: CASSTPGEQYF. The CDR3 DNA is TGTGCCAGCTCAACTCCTGGGGAGCAGTACTTC.

This chain uses TRBV10-3 with TRBJ2-7, with no clear D. The CDR3 runs 14 residues. V was shortened by 3 bases and J by 4 bases, with 13 bases between the two germline ends. CDR1 is ENHRY, CDR2 SYGVKD, per germline. The CDR3 DNA sequence: TGTGCCATCAGTGACGAGACGTATGCATACGAGCAGTACTTC. This translates into CAISDETYAYEQYF.

This chain connects TRBV15 to TRBJ1-6; TRBD1 matches 8 bases. V gave up 1 base and J gave up 10 bases; unmatched junction bases: 9. From germline, CDR1 is LNHNV and CDR2 YYDKDF (reference sequence). The CDR3 extends over 16 amino acids. In nucleotides, the CDR3 is TGTGCCACCAGCAGAGCGGGGGGTACAGGGGGGTCACCCCTCCACTTT. Its protein is CATSRAGGTGGSPLHF.

The rearrangement joins TRBV6-6 to TRBJ1-5, with 7 bases that match TRBD1. Germline lookup yields CDR1 MNHNY and CDR2 SVGAGI (reference sequence). V gave up 7 bases and J gave up 5 bases; unmatched junction bases: 5. The CDR3 runs to 13 residues. The CDR3 region is CASNRGMHQPQHF. The DNA for the CDR3 is TGTGCCAGCAACAGGGGCATGCATCAGCCCCAGCATTTT.

This clone showed up just a few times. The chain has TRBV29-1 and TRBJ2-7; 8 bases align to TRBD2. The CDR3 has 13 residues. Germline V gene lookup returns CDR1 SQVTM and CDR2 ANQGSEA. V was clipped by 6 bases and J by 6 bases; unmatched bases: 10. CDR3 bases: TGCAGCGTCAATAGCGGGATTCTTGGCGAGCAGTACTTC. Its translation: CSVNSGILGEQYF.

The V gene is TRBV28, the J gene TRBJ1-6; TRBD1 matches 10 bases. CDR1 MDHEN and CDR2 SYDVKM come from the germline V gene. J lost 7 bases, V lost 7 bases, and 7 bases had no gene match. The CDR3 is 15 amino acids. Here the CDR3 reads CASIHGQGGNSPLHF. Written as DNA, the CDR3 is TGTGCCAGCATCCACGGACAGGGGGGGAATTCACCCCTCCACTTT.

This clone was detected only once. The gene calls are TRBV6-5 and TRBJ1-4, with D perhaps matching TRBD1 (6 bases). This CDR3 region has 13 residues. Trimming took off 6 bases at V and 10 bases at J, with 15 bases between the two ends. Germline assignment: CDR1 MNHEY and CDR2 SVGAGI. The CDR3 DNA follows: TGTGCCAGCAGACCATCGACAGGTTTAAAACTGTTTTTT. Its protein is CASRPSTGLKLFF.

This clone was seen just once. The chain carries TRBV3-1 (or the pseudogene TRBV3-2) and TRBJ2-3; no definite D call. CDR3 length: 14 amino acids. Germline CDR1 LGHDT, CDR2 YNNKEL (reference sequence). V lost 4 bases to trimming and J lost 2 bases, with 10 bases between them. CDR3 bases: TGTGCCAGCAGCCCCAACGGACCCACAGATACGCAGTATTTT. Its protein product is CASSPNGPTDTQYF.

The chain is built from TRBV18 and TRBJ2-3, with a tentative D call TRBD1 (5 bases). The CDR3 totals 16 residues. V gave up 5 bases and J gave up 0 bases, with 15 bases separating them. In germline, CDR1 is KGHSH, CDR2 LQKENI. Here the CDR3 DNA reads TGTGCCAGCTCAGCCACAGGTCCGGCTAGCACAGATACGCAGTATTTT. It is translated as CASSATGPASTDTQYF.

The chain couples TRBV29-1 to TRBJ2-7; 9 nucleotides agree with TRBD2. The germline V gene has CDR1 SQVTM and CDR2 ANQGSEA. The CDR3 is 14 amino acids. V lost 2 bases, J lost 2 bases, and 4 bases stayed unmatched. CDR3 amino acids: CSVETSGQTYEQYF. The CDR3 coding sequence is TGCAGCGTTGAAACTAGCGGGCAAACCTACGAGCAGTACTTC.